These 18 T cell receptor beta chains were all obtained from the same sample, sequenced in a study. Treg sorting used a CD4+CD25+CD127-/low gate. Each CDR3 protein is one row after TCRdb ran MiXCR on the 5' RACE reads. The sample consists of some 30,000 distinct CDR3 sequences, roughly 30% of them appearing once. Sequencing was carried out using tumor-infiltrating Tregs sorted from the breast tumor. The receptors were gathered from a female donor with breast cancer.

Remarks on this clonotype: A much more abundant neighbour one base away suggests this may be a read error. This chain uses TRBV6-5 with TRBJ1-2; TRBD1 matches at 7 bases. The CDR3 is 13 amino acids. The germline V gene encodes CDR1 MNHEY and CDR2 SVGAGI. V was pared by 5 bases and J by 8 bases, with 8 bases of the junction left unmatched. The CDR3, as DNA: TGTGCCAGCAGTAGGGGGCAGTTCCACGGCTACACCTTC. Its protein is CASSRGQFHGYTF.

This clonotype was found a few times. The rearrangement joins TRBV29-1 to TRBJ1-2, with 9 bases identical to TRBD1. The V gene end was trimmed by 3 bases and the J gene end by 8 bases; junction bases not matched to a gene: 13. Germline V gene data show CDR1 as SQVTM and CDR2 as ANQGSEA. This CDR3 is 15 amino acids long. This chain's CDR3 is CSVDGDRVLTQGYTF. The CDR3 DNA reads TGCAGCGTTGACGGGGACAGGGTACTGACGCAGGGCTACACCTTC.

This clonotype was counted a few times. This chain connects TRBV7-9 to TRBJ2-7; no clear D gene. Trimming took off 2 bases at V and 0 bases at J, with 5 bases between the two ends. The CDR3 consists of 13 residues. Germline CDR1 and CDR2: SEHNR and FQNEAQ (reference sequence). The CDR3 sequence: CASSLKASYEQYF. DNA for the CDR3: TGTGCCAGCAGCTTAAAAGCCTCCTACGAGCAGTACTTC.

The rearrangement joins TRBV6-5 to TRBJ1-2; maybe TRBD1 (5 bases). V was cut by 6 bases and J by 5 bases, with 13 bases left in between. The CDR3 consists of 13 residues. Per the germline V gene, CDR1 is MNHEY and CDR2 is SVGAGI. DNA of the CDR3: TGTGCCAGCAGCGACGGGGCGGCGTATGGCTACACCTTC. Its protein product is CASSDGAAYGYTF.

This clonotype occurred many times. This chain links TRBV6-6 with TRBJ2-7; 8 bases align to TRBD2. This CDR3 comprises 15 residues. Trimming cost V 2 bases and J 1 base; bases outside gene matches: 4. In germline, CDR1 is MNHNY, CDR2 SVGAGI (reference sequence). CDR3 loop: CASSYPIAGSYEQYF. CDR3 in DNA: TGTGCCAGCAGTTACCCCATAGCGGGGTCCTACGAGCAGTACTTC.

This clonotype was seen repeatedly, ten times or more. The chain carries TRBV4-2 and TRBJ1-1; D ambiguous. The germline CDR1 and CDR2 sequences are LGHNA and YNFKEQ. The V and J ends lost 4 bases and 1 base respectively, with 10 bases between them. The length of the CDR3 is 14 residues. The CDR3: CASSLWTGNTEAFF. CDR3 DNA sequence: TGTGCCAGCAGCCTTTGGACGGGGAACACTGAAGCTTTCTTT.

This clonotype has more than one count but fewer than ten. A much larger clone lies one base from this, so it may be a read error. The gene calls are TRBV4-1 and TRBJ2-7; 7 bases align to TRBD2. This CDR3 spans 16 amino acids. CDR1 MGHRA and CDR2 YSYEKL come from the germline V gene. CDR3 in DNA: TGCGCCAGCAGCCAAGGGGGCGGGGAGGGGCGCTACGGGCAGTACTTC. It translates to CASSQGGGEGRYGQYF.

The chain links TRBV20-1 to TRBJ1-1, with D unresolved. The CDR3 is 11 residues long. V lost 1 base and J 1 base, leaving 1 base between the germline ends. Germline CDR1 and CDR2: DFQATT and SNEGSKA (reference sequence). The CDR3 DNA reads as TGCAGTGCTAGAGGGAACACTGAAGCTTTCTTT. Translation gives CSARGNTEAFF.

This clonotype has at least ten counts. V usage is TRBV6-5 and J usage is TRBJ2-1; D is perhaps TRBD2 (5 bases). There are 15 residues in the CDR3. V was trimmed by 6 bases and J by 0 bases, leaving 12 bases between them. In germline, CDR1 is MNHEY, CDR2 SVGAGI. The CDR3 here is CASSQRKGSYNEQFF. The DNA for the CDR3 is TGTGCCAGCAGCCAGCGGAAGGGCTCCTACAATGAGCAGTTCTTC.

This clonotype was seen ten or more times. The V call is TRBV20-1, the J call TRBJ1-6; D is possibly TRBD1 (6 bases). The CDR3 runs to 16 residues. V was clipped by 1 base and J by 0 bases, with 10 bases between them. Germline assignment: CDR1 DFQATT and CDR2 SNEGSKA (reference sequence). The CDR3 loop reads CSARVTGGSYNSPLHF. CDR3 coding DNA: TGCAGTGCTAGAGTGACAGGCGGCTCCTATAATTCACCCCTCCACTTT.

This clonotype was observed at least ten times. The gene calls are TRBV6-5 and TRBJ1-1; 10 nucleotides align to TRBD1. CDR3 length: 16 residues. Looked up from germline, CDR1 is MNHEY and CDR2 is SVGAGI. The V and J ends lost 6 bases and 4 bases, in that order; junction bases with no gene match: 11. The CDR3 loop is CASRTEDRGVVTEAFF. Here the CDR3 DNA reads TGTGCCAGCAGGACCGAGGACAGGGGGGTAGTCACTGAAGCTTTCTTT.

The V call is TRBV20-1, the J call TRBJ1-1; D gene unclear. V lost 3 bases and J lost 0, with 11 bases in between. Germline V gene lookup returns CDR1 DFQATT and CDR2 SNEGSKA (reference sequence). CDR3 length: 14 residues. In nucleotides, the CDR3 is TGCAGTGCTAGCGGGGTAACCATGAACACTGAAGCTTTCTTT. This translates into CSASGVTMNTEAFF.

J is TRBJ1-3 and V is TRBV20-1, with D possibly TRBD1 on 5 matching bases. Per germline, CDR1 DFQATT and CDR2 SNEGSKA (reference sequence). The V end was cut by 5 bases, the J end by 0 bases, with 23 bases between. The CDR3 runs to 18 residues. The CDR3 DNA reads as TGCAGTGCTGCCGTTTTAGCAGGGCAACCAAGCTCTGGAAACACCATATATTTT. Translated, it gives CSAAVLAGQPSSGNTIYF.

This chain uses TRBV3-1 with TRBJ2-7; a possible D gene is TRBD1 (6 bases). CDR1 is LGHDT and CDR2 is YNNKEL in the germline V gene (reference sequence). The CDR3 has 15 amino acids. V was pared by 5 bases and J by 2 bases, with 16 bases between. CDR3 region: CASSAYRAATYEQYF. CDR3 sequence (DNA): TGTGCCAGCAGCGCGTACAGGGCGGCGACCTACGAGCAGTACTTC.

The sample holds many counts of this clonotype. The CDR3 nucleotides read TGTGCCAGCAGCTTAGATCGACAGGGGACGCAGTATTTT. It encodes CASSLDRQGTQYF. The gene calls are TRBV11-3 and TRBJ2-3, with 8 positions matching TRBD1. Germline V gene sequence: CDR1 SGHNT, CDR2 YENEEA. This CDR3 is built from 13 residues. The junction had 2 bases not matched to a gene; V was cut back by 0 bases and J by 9 bases.

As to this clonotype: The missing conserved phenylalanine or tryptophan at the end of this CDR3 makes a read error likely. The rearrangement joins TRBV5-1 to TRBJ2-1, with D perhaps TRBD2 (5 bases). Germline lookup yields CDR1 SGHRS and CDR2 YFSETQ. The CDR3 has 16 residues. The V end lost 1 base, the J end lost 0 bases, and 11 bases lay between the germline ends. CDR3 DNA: TGCGCCAGCAGCTTGACACTAGGCGACTCCTACAATGAGCAGTTCCTC. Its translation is CASSLTLGDSYNEQFL.

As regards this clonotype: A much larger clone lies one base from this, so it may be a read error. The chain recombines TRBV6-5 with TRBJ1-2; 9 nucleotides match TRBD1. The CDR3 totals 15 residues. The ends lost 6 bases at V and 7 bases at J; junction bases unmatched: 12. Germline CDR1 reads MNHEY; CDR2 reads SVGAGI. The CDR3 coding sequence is TGTGCCAGCAGCCCCTCCGACAGGGGGTGGAGTGGCTACACCTTC. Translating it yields CASSPSDRGWSGYTF.

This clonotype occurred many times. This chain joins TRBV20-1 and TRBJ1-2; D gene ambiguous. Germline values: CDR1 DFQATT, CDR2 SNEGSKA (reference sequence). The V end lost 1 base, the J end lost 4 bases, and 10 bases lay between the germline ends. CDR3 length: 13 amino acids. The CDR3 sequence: CSARARGSYGYTF. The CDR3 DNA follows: TGCAGTGCTAGAGCCCGGGGTAGCTATGGCTACACCTTC.